This TCR beta chain stems from a study of T cell repertoires in cytomegalovirus infection. Study in general: Matching HLA type and CMV infection were both indicated by public TCR beta signatures. Study observations and caveats: Predominance within the ex vivo response was attributable to HLA-C-restricted CMV-specific TCR beta clonotypes. Cumulative public TCR beta family frequency identified CMV carriers with the relevant HLA.

A note on this clonotype: What it binds is unknown.

V shed 6 bases, J shed 1 base, and the junction held 4 bases outside the gene matches. CDR3 length: 15 residues. The germline V gene encodes CDR1 LNHDA and CDR2 SQIVND (reference sequence). TCRdb independently ran MiXCR on the reads; one entry per CDR3 protein. The top ten hold about 2.8% of the sample, which has about 740,000 distinct CDR3 sequences, approximately 40% seen once. This clonotype originated in a human donor in good health (CMV status not recorded). Some clones in this sample may be carry-over from other donors' samples. The sequencing sample was made of PBMCs. This rearrangement joins TRBV19 to TRBJ1-5, with TRBD1 identical over 9 bases. CDR3 region: CASRGQGRSNQPQHF. In nucleotides, the CDR3 is TGTGCCAGTAGGGGACAGGGAAGGAGCAATCAGCCCCAGCATTTT.